This TCR beta chain was identified in a study of T cells in women clearing cervical HPV infection. On this clone: The read stops 3 residues short of the end of the CDR3; the missing end is completed from the germline J gene.

Trimming pared 7 bases from V and 3 bases from J, leaving 15 bases between. The CDR3 has 15 amino acids. Per the germline V gene, CDR1 is SGHTA and CDR2 is FQGNSA. The data were produced by immunoSEQ multiplex PCR, yet TCRdb's version contains in-frame clones alone and is incomplete. The listing records about 31,000 clones. The sequenced sample was blood buffy coat. This TCR came from a woman between 18 and 70 years old with a cervical HPV16 infection that either progressed to CIN3+ or cleared (not recorded which). The gene calls are TRBV7-2 and TRBJ1-4, with a weak D call TRBD1 (5 bases). The CDR3 protein is CASTRGEGSNEKLFF. CDR3 DNA, as far as it was read: TGTGCCAGCACCCGAGGGGAGGGGTCTAATGAAAAA. The variable domain in full, with the rest retrieved from reference TRBV7-2 and TRBJ1-4, is GAGVSQSPSNKVTEKGKDVELRCDPISGHTALYWYRQSLGQGLEFLIYFQGNSAPDKSGLPSDRFSAERTGGSVSTLTIQRTQQEDSAVYLCASTRGEGSNEKLFFGSGTQLSVL.